The 24 T cell receptor beta chains below were found in one sample sequenced in a study of T cells in Graves' hyperthyroidism and ophthalmopathy. The source material, RNA transcripts, was used to amplify TCR beta CDR3 regions. Primed by the HTBI set, a first-round RT-PCR was run on the TCR CDR3. TCRdb fed the multiplex PCR reads into MiXCR, producing one record per CDR3 protein. The sample has under 350,000 distinct CDR3 sequences, under 30% seen once. The sample consisted of blood. These TCRs come from a middle-aged man with Graves' hyperthyroidism that later progressed to Graves' ophthalmopathy.

This clonotype was found many times. The chain carries TRBV14 and TRBJ2-7; tentatively, D is TRBD1 or TRBD2 (7 bases each). The V gene lost 2 bases and the J gene lost 1 base, with 12 bases spanning the gap. CDR3 size: 15 residues. Germline V gene sequence: CDR1 SGHDN, CDR2 FVKESK. Written as DNA, the CDR3 is TGTGCCAGCAGCCAATTCAGGGGGGGATCCTACGAGCAGTACTTC. This codes for CASSQFRGGSYEQYF.

This clonotype was observed many times. This chain links TRBV20-1 with TRBJ2-7; TRBD1 aligns across 7 bases. V trimming: 4 bases; J trimming: 12 bases; junction bases outside the gene matches: 9. Germline CDR1 is DFQATT and CDR2 is SNEGSKA (reference sequence). This CDR3 comprises 11 residues. DNA of the CDR3: TGCAGTGCTAAAGATCAGGGGGTTGGGTACTTC. This codes for CSAKDQGVGYF.

The table lists this clonotype with many counts. This chain joins TRBV28 and TRBJ1-2, with D possibly being TRBD1 (5 bases). Per germline, CDR1 MDHEN and CDR2 SYDVKM. The CDR3 runs 15 residues. With 11 bases removed from V and 0 bases from J, the gap between germline ends came to 19 bases. CDR3 sequence (DNA): TGTGCCTCCATGGTCGGGGGGGGAGCTAACTATGGCTACACCTTC. This gives the protein CASMVGGGANYGYTF.

This clonotype was counted ten times or more. The V call is TRBV4-1, the J call TRBJ1-6; TRBD1 might be the D (6 bases). From germline, CDR1 is MGHRA and CDR2 YSYEKL. Between the trimmed V and J ends, which lost 6 bases and 7 bases, there was a span of 16 bases. This CDR3 has 15 residues. The CDR3 spells CASRFDRTKNSPLHF. The CDR3 coding sequence is TGCGCCAGCAGGTTCGACAGGACCAAGAATTCACCCCTCCACTTT.

This clonotype was counted ten times or more. This sequence joins TRBV6-1 and TRBJ2-5; no reliable D call. This CDR3 spans 16 amino acids. Germline V lookup: CDR1 MNHNS, CDR2 SASEGT. Trimming took off 6 bases at V and 5 bases at J, with 22 bases between the two ends. The CDR3 nucleotides are TGTGCCAGCAGCCGAAGTTTGAATGACGGGCGGGAGACCCAGTACTTC. Translated, it gives CASSRSLNDGRETQYF.

The chain links TRBV6-5 to TRBJ1-1; 7 bases align to TRBD1. The V gene end was trimmed by 2 bases and the J gene end by 1 base; junction bases not matched to a gene: 4. This CDR3 is 15 amino acids long. Germline V CDR1 and CDR2: MNHEY, SVGAGI. The CDR3 coding sequence is TGTGCCAGCAGTTACACGGGACAGCCGAACACTGAAGCTTTCTTT. It encodes CASSYTGQPNTEAFF.

This clonotype was seen ten or more times. The V call is TRBV20-1, the J call TRBJ1-1; D remains ambiguous. Trimming stripped 0 bases from V and 3 bases from J, with 14 bases between. The CDR3 sequence is 15 residues long. Germline V gene lookup returns CDR1 DFQATT and CDR2 SNEGSKA (reference sequence). The CDR3 protein is CSARDEAARDTEAFF. The CDR3 nucleotides read TGCAGTGCTAGAGATGAGGCGGCGAGGGACACTGAAGCTTTCTTT.

The chain joins TRBV30 to TRBJ1-2; tentative D call: TRBD1 (6 bases). There are 15 residues in the CDR3. Germline V gene lookup returns CDR1 GTSNPN and CDR2 SVGIG (reference sequence). The V end lost 2 bases, the J end lost 4 bases, and 17 bases lay between the germline ends. CDR3 loop: CAWSNTRGVVYGYTF. Written as DNA, the CDR3 is TGTGCCTGGAGTAACACCAGGGGAGTAGTCTATGGCTACACCTTC.

Many counts were recorded for this clonotype. The gene calls are TRBV19 and TRBJ1-1; 9 bases are shared with TRBD1. The CDR3 runs to 17 residues. V shed 5 bases and J 2 bases; nucleotides not matched to a gene: 12. Looked up from germline, CDR1 is LNHDA and CDR2 is SQIVND (reference sequence). In nucleotides, the CDR3 is TGTGCCAGTAGTTTCCGGGACAGGGAGTCTCATAACACTGAAGCTTTCTTT. Translation: CASSFRDRESHNTEAFF.

This clonotype was counted at least ten times. V is TRBV15 and J is TRBJ1-5; no firm D call. The CDR3 runs to 15 residues. The germline V and J ends were trimmed by 0 bases and 4 bases, with 10 bases remaining between them. CDR1 and CDR2 (germline): LNHNV, YYDKDF (reference sequence). Written as DNA, the CDR3 is TGTGCCACCAGCAGAGATTTAGGGAGTAATCAGCCCCAGCATTTT. It translates to CATSRDLGSNQPQHF.

This clonotype was counted between two and nine times. The chain combines TRBV2 with TRBJ2-5; no reliable D call. Between the trimmed V and J ends, which lost 4 bases and 6 bases, there was a span of 12 bases. Germline assignment: CDR1 SNHLY and CDR2 FYNNEI. The CDR3 has 13 amino acids. CDR3 sequence (DNA): TGTGCCAGCAGTGTAGGGATGGGCAAGACCCAGTACTTC. Translation gives CASSVGMGKTQYF.

This clonotype was observed many times. This sequence joins TRBV29-1 and TRBJ1-2; D remains unclear. Germline loops: CDR1 SQVTM, CDR2 ANQGSEA. Trimming left V 3 bases short and J 12 bases short, with 14 bases between. This CDR3 spans 11 amino acids. The CDR3 DNA is TGCAGCGTTGAGAACCCCTTCGGAAACACCTTC. Protein sequence: CSVENPFGNTF. The complete variable domain, with remaining parts taken from reference TRBV29-1 and TRBJ1-2, reads SAVISQKPSRDICQRGTSLTIQCQVDSQVTMMFWYRQQPGQSLTLIATANQGSEATYESGFVIDKFPISRPNLTFSTLTVSNMSPEDSSIYLCSVENPFGNTFGSGTRLTVV.

This clonotype was seen at least ten times. The chain carries TRBV10-3 and TRBJ1-2; 8 bases align to TRBD1. V lost 6 bases, J lost 8 bases, and 5 bases stayed unmatched. The CDR3 loop spans 12 amino acids. Germline values: CDR1 ENHRY, CDR2 SYGVKD. The CDR3: CAISDRGSGYTF. CDR3 bases: TGTGCCATCAGCGACAGGGGAAGCGGCTACACCTTC.

The sample holds many counts of this clonotype. The chain links TRBV3-1 to TRBJ1-1; 7 positions agree with TRBD1. Germline assignment: CDR1 LGHDT and CDR2 YNNKEL (reference sequence). This CDR3 region has 16 residues. Trimming took 2 bases from V and 6 from J; bases not matched to a gene: 12. CDR3 in DNA: TGTGCCAGCAGCCAAAACACGACCGACAGGGCTCCTGAAGCTTTCTTT. Amino acids: CASSQNTTDRAPEAFF. The variable domain in full, with the rest retrieved from reference TRBV3-1 and TRBJ1-1, is DTAVSQTPKYLVTQMGNDKSIKCEQNLGHDTMYWYKQDSKKFLKIMFSYNNKELIINETVPNRFSPKSPDKAHLNLHINSLELGDSAVYFCASSQNTTDRAPEAFFGQGTRLTVV.

This clonotype has a count of ten or more. The chain uses TRBV5-1 and TRBJ1-1, with TRBD1 identical over 9 bases. The CDR3 sequence is 13 residues long. Losses at the gene ends were 4 bases for V and 4 bases for J; bases not matched to a gene: 2. Germline CDR1 and CDR2: SGHRS and YFSETQ. CDR3 DNA: TGCGCCAGCAGCAAGGACAGGGGCACTGAAGCTTTCTTT. Its protein is CASSKDRGTEAFF.

This clonotype was detected many times. The chain carries TRBV12-3 or TRBV12-4 and TRBJ1-5; D gene ambiguous. The CDR3 is 13 amino acids. The V end was cut by 5 bases, the J end by 6 bases, with 11 bases between. The CDR3 is CASSRVGGQPQHF. The DNA for the CDR3 is TGTGCCAGCAGTCGAGTGGGCGGTCAGCCCCAGCATTTT.

This clonotype showed up many times. This chain uses TRBV10-3 with TRBJ2-7; TRBD2 matches 14 bases. Trimming cost V 6 bases and J 3 bases; bases outside gene matches: 7. CDR3 length: 16 amino acids. Germline values: CDR1 ENHRY, CDR2 SYGVKD. CDR3 loop: CAIRTGGTSGGYEQYF. For the CDR3, the DNA is TGTGCCATCAGGACCGGCGGGACTAGCGGGGGCTACGAGCAGTACTTC.

This clonotype was observed many times. The V and J genes are TRBV20-1 and TRBJ2-7; D ambiguous. The germline V and J ends were trimmed by 5 bases and 7 bases, with 9 bases remaining between them. The CDR3 is 10 amino acids. The germline CDR1 and CDR2 sequences are DFQATT and SNEGSKA (reference sequence). The CDR3 bases are TGCAGTGCTGCCTTCGGGGAGCAGTACTTC. It is translated as CSAAFGEQYF.

This clonotype has a count of ten or more. The chain has TRBV30 and TRBJ1-5; 7 positions match TRBD1. Per the germline V gene, CDR1 is GTSNPN and CDR2 is SVGIG (reference sequence). V trimming: 2 bases; J trimming: 4 bases; junction bases outside the gene matches: 8. This CDR3 has 15 residues. Here the CDR3 reads CAWSHRGGSNQPQHF. Written as DNA, the CDR3 is TGTGCCTGGAGTCACAGGGGAGGCTCGAATCAGCCCCAGCATTTT. Using reference TRBV30 and TRBJ1-5 for the parts outside the CDR3, the full variable domain is SQTIHQWPATLVQPVGSPLSLECTVEGTSNPNLYWYRQAAGRGLQLLFYSVGIGQISSEVPQNLSASRPQDRQFILSSKKLLLSDSGFYLCAWSHRGGSNQPQHFGDGTRLSIL.

This clonotype was found many times. This chain links TRBV5-1 with TRBJ1-2, with unresolved D. CDR1 is SGHRS, CDR2 YFSETQ, per germline. V lost 7 bases to trimming and J lost 8 bases, with 21 bases between them. The CDR3 is 14 amino acids. The CDR3 coding sequence is TGCGCCAGCGCGAAACCCCGAAGTGATGGCGGCTACACCTTC. Translation gives CASAKPRSDGGYTF.

This clonotype was observed at least ten times. V is TRBV19 and J is TRBJ2-7; no clear D. V was cut by 5 bases and J by 7 bases, with 15 bases left in between. The CDR3 contains 13 residues. In germline, CDR1 is LNHDA, CDR2 SQIVND (reference sequence). This chain's CDR3 is CASSEEMRREQYF. The CDR3 DNA sequence: TGTGCCAGTAGTGAGGAGATGCGGCGAGAGCAGTACTTC. Full variable domain (missing parts from reference TRBV19 and TRBJ2-7): DGGITQSPKYLFRKEGQNVTLSCEQNLNHDAMYWYRQDPGQGLRLIYYSQIVNDFQKGDIAEGYSVSREKKESFPLTVTSAQKNPTAFYLCASSEEMRREQYFGPGTRLTVT.

V and J are TRBV2 and TRBJ2-5; a possible D gene is TRBD2 (5 bases). The germline V and J ends were trimmed by 8 bases and 5 bases, with 18 bases remaining between them. The CDR3 totals 14 residues. Germline-derived CDR1 and CDR2 are SNHLY and FYNNEI. As DNA, the CDR3 is TGTGCCAGCGTTCAGGAACTAGGCGTCGAGACCCAGTACTTC. This sequence encodes CASVQELGVETQYF.

This chain joins TRBV20-1 and TRBJ2-7; D may be TRBD2 (6 bases). In germline, CDR1 is DFQATT, CDR2 SNEGSKA (reference sequence). CDR3 size: 14 residues. Trimming removed 5 bases at V and 0 bases at J, with 14 bases between. The CDR3 sequence is CSAGTGTYSYEQYF. The CDR3 DNA is TGCAGTGCTGGGACCGGGACTTACTCCTACGAGCAGTACTTC.

Many counts were recorded for this clonotype. The chain uses TRBV7-8 and TRBJ2-7; perhaps TRBD2 as D (6 bases). This CDR3 has 16 residues. V lost 2 bases and J 3 bases, leaving 17 bases between the germline ends. Germline V gene lookup returns CDR1 SGHVS and CDR2 FQNEAQ. The CDR3 reads CASSLRLGLEGYEQYF. In DNA, the CDR3 is TGTGCCAGCAGCTTACGTTTGGGACTCGAAGGCTACGAGCAGTACTTC.